This T cell receptor beta chain comes out of a study of T cell responses to AZD1222 COVID-19 vaccine. Overall study results and limits: The reported proportion of spike-specific TCRs targeting unmutated variant regions was nearly half.

Concerning this clone itself: Its antigen is currently unknown.

The germline V and J ends were trimmed by 5 bases and 8 bases, with 6 bases remaining between them. The germline gives CDR1 SGHAT, CDR2 FQNNGV. This CDR3 has 11 residues. Repertoires were generated with immunoSEQ multiplex PCR, while TCRdb's copy carries only in-frame clones and drops some. The sample consists of fewer than 150,000 clones, approximately 89% of them appearing once. The clonotype originates from an adult in good health. This rearrangement joins TRBV11-2 to TRBJ1-4; tentative D call: TRBD1 (5 bases). This sample comprised peripheral blood, obtained on day 0 of AZD1222 vaccination. The CDR3 DNA sequence: TGTGCCAGCAGCCACAGGGAAAAACTGTTTTTT. It specifies CASSHREKLFF.